The T cell receptor beta chain described here comes from a study of CD8+CD57+ T cells in acquired aplastic anemia. Study information: DNA per sorted CD4+ or CD8+ sample ranged roughly 0.19 to 27.4 ug, averaging approximately 3.1 ug.

A word on this clonotype: Its antigen is still unknown.

Study-level findings and limits: No significant difference in CD8+ Simpson's diversity was found between patients and controls. Patients and controls shared 25 to 30 CD8+ CDR3 sequences.

Genomic DNA served as template for TCR beta VDJ and CDR3 profiling. From the reads, TCRdb called clonotypes with MiXCR, one entry per CDR3 protein. The sample contains 150,000 to 200,000 distinct CDR3 sequences, over 60% of which appear only once. The sample was sorted CD4+, CD8+, or CD8+CD57+ T cells (not recorded which) from PBMCs. The sequence came from a human donor with severe aplastic anemia or a healthy control (not recorded which).

CDR3 in amino acids: CASSYADRPPQQYF. DNA for the CDR3: TGTGCCAGCAGTTACGCGGACCGACCCCCCCAGCAGTACTTC. The chain employs TRBV6-6 and TRBJ2-7, with unresolved D. From germline, CDR1 is MNHNY and CDR2 SVGAGI (reference sequence). This CDR3 contains 14 residues. Trimming left V 2 bases short and J 8 bases short, with 16 bases between.